The 4 T cell receptor beta chains presented below share a single source sample, sequenced in a study of cytomegalovirus exposure and HLA in healthy donors. PCR was performed using 60 Vbeta and 13 Jbeta primers. Sequencing used immunoSEQ multiplex PCR; TCRdb keeps in-frame clones, though not all of them. The repertoire consists of around 40,000 clones, with about 90% occurring once and the leading ten covering more than 7.5%. The sequenced sample was PBMCs. These receptors came from a woman between 35 and 50 years old in good health and CMV-seropositive.

Details on this clone: Mismatch with germline at one junction end may stem from a read error. J is TRBJ1-4 and V is TRBV18; D ambiguous. Germline V gives CDR1 KGHSH, CDR2 LQKENI. This CDR3 is 13 amino acids long. The CDR3 sequence: CASSPEINEKLFF. The DNA for the CDR3 is TGTGCCAGCTCACCAGAGATTAATGAAAAGCTGTTTTTT.

This clone was detected a few times. A far bigger clonotype differs at one base, so this is likely a read error. The sample carries other DNA sequences with the same CDR3. V is TRBV6-5 and J is TRBJ2-1; 7 nucleotides match TRBD1. The CDR3 runs 15 residues. V lost 0 bases, J lost 7 bases, and 6 bases stayed unmatched. Germline CDR1 and CDR2: MNHEY and SVGAGI. The CDR3 loop reads CASSYSTQGENEQFF. In nucleotides, the CDR3 is TGTGCCAGCAGTTACTCTACCCAGGGGGAAAATGAGCAGTTCTTC.

This chain links TRBV28 with TRBJ1-1; tentatively, D is TRBD1 (5 bases). Germline CDR1 reads MDHEN; CDR2 reads SYDVKM. The CDR3 loop spans 11 amino acids. Trimming shortened V by 3 bases and J by 10 bases, and 9 bases separated the two germline ends. The CDR3 reads CASSFGGSAFF. In DNA, the CDR3 is TGTGCCAGCAGTTTCGGGGGGTCAGCTTTCTTT.

In its sample, this clone was seen once. The rearrangement joins TRBV29-1 to TRBJ1-1; D is uncertain. Looked up from germline, CDR1 is SQVTM and CDR2 is ANQGSEA. CDR3 size: 12 residues. The V gene lost 5 bases and the J gene lost 3 bases, with 10 bases spanning the gap. The CDR3 spells CSVRPPDTEAFF. CDR3 nucleotides: TGCAGCGTTCGCCCTCCGGACACTGAAGCTTTCTTT.